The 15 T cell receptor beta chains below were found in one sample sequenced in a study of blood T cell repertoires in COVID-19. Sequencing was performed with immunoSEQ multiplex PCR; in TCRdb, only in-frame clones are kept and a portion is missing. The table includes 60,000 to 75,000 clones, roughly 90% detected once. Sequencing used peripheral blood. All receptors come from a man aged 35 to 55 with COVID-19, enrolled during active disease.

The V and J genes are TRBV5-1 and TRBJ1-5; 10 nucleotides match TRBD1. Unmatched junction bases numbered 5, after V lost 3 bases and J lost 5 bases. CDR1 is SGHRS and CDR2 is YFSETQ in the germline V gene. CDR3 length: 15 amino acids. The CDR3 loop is CASSSTGGWDQPQHF. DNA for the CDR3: TGCGCCAGCAGCTCGACAGGGGGCTGGGATCAGCCCCAGCATTTT.

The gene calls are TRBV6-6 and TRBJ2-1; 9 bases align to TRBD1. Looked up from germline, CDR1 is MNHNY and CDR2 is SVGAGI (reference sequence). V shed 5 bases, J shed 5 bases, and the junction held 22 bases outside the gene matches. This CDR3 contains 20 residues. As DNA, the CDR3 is TGTGCCAGCAGTCCGAACTCCTATTATCTCGGGACAGGGTCACACAATGAGCAGTTCTTC. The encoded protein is CASSPNSYYLGTGSHNEQFF.

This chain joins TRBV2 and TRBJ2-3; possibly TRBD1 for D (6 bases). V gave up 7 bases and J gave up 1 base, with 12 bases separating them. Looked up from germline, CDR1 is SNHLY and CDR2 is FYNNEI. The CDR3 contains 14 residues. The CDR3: CASKRNRGTDTQYF. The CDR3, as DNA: TGTGCCAGCAAAAGGAACAGGGGCACAGATACGCAGTATTTT. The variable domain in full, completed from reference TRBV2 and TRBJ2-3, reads EPEVTQTPSHQVTQMGQEVILRCVPISNHLYFYWYRQILGQKVEFLVSFYNNEISEKSEIFDDQFSVERPDGSNFTLKIRSTKLEDSAMYFCASKRNRGTDTQYFGPGTRLTVL.

The CDR3 reads CASTFVQGDSPLHF. CDR3 nucleotide sequence: TGCGCCAGCACCTTTGTACAGGGTGATTCACCCCTCCACTTT. The V and J genes are TRBV5-1 and TRBJ1-6; TRBD1 might be the D (6 bases). Trimming shortened V by 6 bases and J by 8 bases, and 15 bases separated the two germline ends. The CDR3 spans 14 residues. In germline, CDR1 is SGHRS, CDR2 YFSETQ. The whole variable domain, filled in from reference TRBV5-1 and TRBJ1-6, reads KAGVTQTPRYLIKTRGQQVTLSCSPISGHRSVSWYQQTPGQGLQFLFEYFSETQRNKGNFPGRFSGRQFSNSRSEMNVSTLELGDSALYLCASTFVQGDSPLHFGNGTRLTVT.

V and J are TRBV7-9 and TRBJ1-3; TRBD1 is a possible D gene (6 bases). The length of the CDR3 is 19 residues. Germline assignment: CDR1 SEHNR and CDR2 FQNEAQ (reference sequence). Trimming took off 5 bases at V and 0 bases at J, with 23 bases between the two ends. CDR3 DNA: TGTGCCAGCAGCCCCGGCCCCTTCGGACAGCCTGACTCTGGAAACACCATATATTTT. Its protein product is CASSPGPFGQPDSGNTIYF.

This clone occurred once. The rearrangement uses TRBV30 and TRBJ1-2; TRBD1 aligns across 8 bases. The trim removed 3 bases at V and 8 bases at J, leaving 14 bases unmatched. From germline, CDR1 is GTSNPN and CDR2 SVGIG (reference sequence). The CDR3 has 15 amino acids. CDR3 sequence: CAWRGVAGGVRGYTF. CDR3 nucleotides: TGTGCCTGGAGAGGGGTGGCAGGGGGCGTACGGGGCTACACCTTC.

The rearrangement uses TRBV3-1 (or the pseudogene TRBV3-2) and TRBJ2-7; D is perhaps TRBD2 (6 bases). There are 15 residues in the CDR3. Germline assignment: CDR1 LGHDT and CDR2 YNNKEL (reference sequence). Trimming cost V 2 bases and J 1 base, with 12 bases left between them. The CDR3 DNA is TGTGCCAGCAGCCAACGGGGGAGGTATTCCTACGAGCAGTACTTC. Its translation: CASSQRGRYSYEQYF.

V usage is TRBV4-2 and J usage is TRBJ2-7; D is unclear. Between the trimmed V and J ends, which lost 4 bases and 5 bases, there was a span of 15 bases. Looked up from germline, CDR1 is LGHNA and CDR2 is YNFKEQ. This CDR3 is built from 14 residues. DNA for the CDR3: TGTGCCAGCAGCCTAGAATATTCCTTAAACGAGCAGTACTTC. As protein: CASSLEYSLNEQYF.

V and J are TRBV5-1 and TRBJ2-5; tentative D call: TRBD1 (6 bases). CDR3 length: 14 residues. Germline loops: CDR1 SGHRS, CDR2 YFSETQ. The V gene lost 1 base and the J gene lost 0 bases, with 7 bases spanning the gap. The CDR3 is CASSLRGNQETQYF. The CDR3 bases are TGCGCCAGCAGCTTGAGGGGGAACCAAGAGACCCAGTACTTC.

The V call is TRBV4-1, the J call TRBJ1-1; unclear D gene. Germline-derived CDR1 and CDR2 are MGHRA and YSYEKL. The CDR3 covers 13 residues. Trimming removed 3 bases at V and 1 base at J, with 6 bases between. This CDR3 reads CASSHPKNTEAFF. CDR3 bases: TGCGCCAGCAGCCATCCCAAGAACACTGAAGCTTTCTTT.

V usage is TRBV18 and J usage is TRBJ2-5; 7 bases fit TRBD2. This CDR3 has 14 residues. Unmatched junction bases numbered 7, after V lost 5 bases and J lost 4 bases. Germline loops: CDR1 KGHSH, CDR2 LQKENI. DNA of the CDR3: TGTGCCAGCTCATCCGGACTAGAAGGAGAGACCCAGTACTTC. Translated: CASSSGLEGETQYF. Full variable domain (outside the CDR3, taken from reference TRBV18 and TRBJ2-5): NAGVMQNPRHLVRRRGQEARLRCSPMKGHSHVYWYRQLPEEGLKFMVYLQKENIIDESGMPKERFSAEFPKEGPSILRIQQVVRGDSAAYFCASSSGLEGETQYFGPGTRLLVL.

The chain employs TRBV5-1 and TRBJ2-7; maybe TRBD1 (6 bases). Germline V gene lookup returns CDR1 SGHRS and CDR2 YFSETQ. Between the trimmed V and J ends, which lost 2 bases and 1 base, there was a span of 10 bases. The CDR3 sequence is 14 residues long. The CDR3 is CASSFQDRSYEQYF. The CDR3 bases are TGCGCCAGCAGCTTCCAGGACAGATCCTACGAGCAGTACTTC.

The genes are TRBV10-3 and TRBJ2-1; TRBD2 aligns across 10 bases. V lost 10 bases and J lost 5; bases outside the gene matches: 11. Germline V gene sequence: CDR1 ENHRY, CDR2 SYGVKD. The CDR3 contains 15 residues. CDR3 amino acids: CATGLGLAYDNEQFF. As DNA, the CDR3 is TGTGCCACCGGACTGGGACTAGCGTACGACAATGAGCAGTTCTTC.

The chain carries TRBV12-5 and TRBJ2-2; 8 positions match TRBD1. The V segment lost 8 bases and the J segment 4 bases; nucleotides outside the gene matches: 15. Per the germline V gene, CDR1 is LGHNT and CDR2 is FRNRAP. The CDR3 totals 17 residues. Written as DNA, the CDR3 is TGTGCTAGTCTCCTGGCGGGACAGGAGACAGTCACCGGGGAGCTGTTTTTT. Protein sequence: CASLLAGQETVTGELFF.

In DNA form, the CDR3 reads TGCGCCAGCAGCTTGCCCGGACTGAACGAGCAGTACTTC. Protein product: CASSLPGLNEQYF. This chain connects TRBV5-1 to TRBJ2-7; the D gene is possibly TRBD2 (5 bases). Trimming removed 1 base at V and 5 bases at J, with 10 bases between. This CDR3 has 13 residues. In germline, CDR1 is SGHRS, CDR2 YFSETQ.